The following is a T cell receptor beta chain sequence with its context. Its matching antigen is unknown. These data originate in a study of CD8+CD57+ T cells in acquired aplastic anemia. This CDR3 has 14 amino acids. The V segment lost 5 bases and the J segment 5 bases; nucleotides outside the gene matches: 11. The germline V gene has CDR1 DFQATT and CDR2 SNEGSKA (reference sequence). Patients picked for sequencing had shown CD8+CD57+ cell expansion detected by flow cytometry. Patients, without exception, had severe acquired aplastic anemia. The use of genomic DNA as template underpinned the TCR beta VDJ and CDR3 profiling. A single record per CDR3 protein comes from TCRdb applying MiXCR to the reads. The data contain 150,000 to 200,000 distinct CDR3 sequences, 40% to 50% of them singletons. Study-wide points: With respect to CD8+ Simpson's diversity, patients and controls did not differ significantly.

The chain carries TRBV20-1 and TRBJ2-7, with 8 positions matching TRBD2. The sequencing input was sorted CD4+, CD8+, or CD8+CD57+ T cells (not recorded which) from PBMCs. This sequence was found in a human donor with aplastic anemia. CDR3 nucleotide sequence: TGCAGTGCTCCACCCGGACTAGCAATTGACGAGCAGTACTTC. Translated, it gives CSAPPGLAIDEQYF.